A single sample gave rise to the 14 T cell receptor beta chains below, sequenced in a study of OX40 agonist ivuxolimab in advanced cancers. Here immunoSEQ multiplex PCR was the method, and the copy in TCRdb shows in-frame clones only, minus some. The sample includes 65,000 to 80,000 clones, about 89% of them seen just once. The sample in question was CD4+ or CD8+ T cells sorted from blood, obtained in a trial of the OX40 agonist ivuxolimab. Source of these receptors: an adult with an advanced solid tumor such as melanoma, head and neck, liver or kidney cancer.

V is TRBV7-2 and J is TRBJ1-4, with a tentative D call TRBD1 (5 bases). This CDR3 has 15 amino acids. The V gene's germline CDR1 is SGHTA and CDR2 FQGNSA. Trimming cost V 2 bases and J 2 bases, with 9 bases left between them. CDR3 sequence: CASSLWSGTNEKLFF. CDR3 nucleotide sequence: TGTGCCAGCAGCTTATGGTCAGGGACTAATGAAAAACTGTTTTTT.

The rearrangement joins TRBV10-3 to TRBJ1-1; 9 positions agree with TRBD1. This CDR3 comprises 18 residues. In germline, CDR1 is ENHRY, CDR2 SYGVKD. J lost 0 bases, V lost 3 bases, and 11 bases had no gene match. The CDR3, as DNA: TGTGCCATCAGTGATTCTTCTACAGGGACAGGGATGAACACTGAAGCTTTCTTT. Amino acids: CAISDSSTGTGMNTEAFF.

The rearrangement uses TRBV11-2 and TRBJ1-1; D perhaps matches TRBD1 (5 bases). The V end lost 3 bases, the J end lost 0 bases, and 8 bases lay between the germline ends. This CDR3 is built from 14 residues. Germline V gene data show CDR1 as SGHAT and CDR2 as FQNNGV. CDR3 in amino acids: CASSFRGLNTEAFF. In DNA form, the CDR3 reads TGTGCCAGCAGCTTTAGGGGCTTGAACACTGAAGCTTTCTTT. Supplemented by reference TRBV11-2 and TRBJ1-1, the full variable domain reads EAGVAQSPRYKIIEKRQSVAFWCNPISGHATLYWYQQILGQGPKLLIQFQNNGVVDDSQLPKDRFSAERLKGVDSTLKIQPAKLEDSAVYLCASSFRGLNTEAFFGQGTRLTVV.

This clone came up a few times. V gene TRBV18 combines with J gene TRBJ2-2; D not resolved. Trimming shortened V by 2 bases and J by 0 bases, and 10 bases separated the two germline ends. CDR3 size: 16 residues. Germline-derived CDR1 and CDR2 are KGHSH and LQKENI. The CDR3 DNA follows: TGTGCCAGCTCACCAGGTGGTAACGCGAACACCGGGGAGCTGTTTTTT. Translation gives CASSPGGNANTGELFF.

This chain links TRBV5-6 with TRBJ1-5; the D gene is possibly TRBD1 (5 bases). CDR3 size: 15 residues. Germline CDR1 and CDR2: SGHDT and YYEEEE. V lost 1 base, J lost 7 bases, and 15 bases lay in between. CDR3 region: CASSLFGGERQPQHF. CDR3 sequence (DNA): TGTGCCAGCAGCTTGTTCGGGGGGGAACGACAGCCCCAGCATTTT.

J is TRBJ2-3 and V is TRBV6-5; 12 bases agree with TRBD2. V was clipped by 4 bases and J by 5 bases; unmatched bases: 4. The germline V gene encodes CDR1 MNHEY and CDR2 SVGAGI. The CDR3 runs to 15 residues. CDR3 in amino acids: CASSSPGLAGDTQYF. The DNA of the CDR3 is TGTGCCAGCAGTTCCCCGGGACTAGCGGGAGATACGCAGTATTTT.

CDR3 nucleotide sequence: TGTGCCAGCAGCGCCATATGGGGGTTGGACACTGAAGCTTTCTTT. It specifies CASSAIWGLDTEAFF. The chain is built from TRBV25-1 and TRBJ1-1; maybe TRBD1 (5 bases). The CDR3 is 15 amino acids. Trimming took off 6 bases at V and 3 bases at J, with 17 bases between the two ends. Germline loops: CDR1 MGHDK, CDR2 SYGVNS.

This clone was seen a single time. The chain has TRBV7-2 and TRBJ1-1; D remains ambiguous. The CDR3 loop spans 12 amino acids. CDR1 and CDR2 from the germline V gene are SGHTA and FQGNSA. V was shortened by 1 base and J by 8 bases, with 8 bases between the two germline ends. The CDR3 DNA sequence: TGTGCCAGCAGCTTAGAAGGCCCAGAAGCTTTCTTT. It codes for CASSLEGPEAFF.

The J gene is TRBJ1-1, the V gene TRBV18; D is undetermined. V dropped 3 bases and J dropped 1 base, with 9 bases sitting between them. CDR3 length: 14 amino acids. Per the germline V gene, CDR1 is KGHSH and CDR2 is LQKENI. The CDR3 here is CASSPGTWNTEAFF. The DNA of the CDR3 is TGTGCCAGCTCACCGGGTACCTGGAACACTGAAGCTTTCTTT.

DNA for the CDR3: TGTGCCAGCAGCTTGGGAGGGACTAGCGGCTCCTACGAGCAGTACTTC. This codes for CASSLGGTSGSYEQYF. The chain couples TRBV5-4 to TRBJ2-7, with TRBD2 matching 11 bases. This CDR3 contains 16 residues. Trimming removed 0 bases from V and 0 bases from J; junction bases left unmatched: 2. Germline CDR1 is SGHNT and CDR2 is YYREEE (reference sequence).

The chain has TRBV28 and TRBJ1-2; D is perhaps TRBD1 (5 bases). The germline V gene has CDR1 MDHEN and CDR2 SYDVKM. The CDR3 has 15 residues. V lost 5 bases and J lost 2, with 15 bases in between. The CDR3, as DNA: TGTGCCAGCAGTCCCTCTTGGGGGGGAAACTATGGCTACACCTTC. Protein sequence: CASSPSWGGNYGYTF.

This clone was seen a few times. The chain recombines TRBV7-2 with TRBJ2-2; D might be TRBD2 (6 bases). V was clipped by 4 bases and J by 1 base, with 13 bases between them. The length of the CDR3 is 16 residues. Germline assignment: CDR1 SGHTA and CDR2 FQGNSA. This CDR3 reads CASSSKLRGNTGELFF. CDR3 nucleotide sequence: TGTGCCAGCAGCTCCAAATTGCGGGGGAACACCGGGGAGCTGTTTTTT.

This chain links TRBV28 with TRBJ1-1; D call uncertain. Germline V CDR1 and CDR2: MDHEN, SYDVKM. The CDR3 length is 15 residues. V was clipped by 2 bases and J by 1 base, with 11 bases between them. The CDR3 here is CASSLALTGNTEAFF. The CDR3 nucleotides read TGTGCCAGCAGTTTAGCTTTGACGGGGAACACTGAAGCTTTCTTT.

This clone was counted between two and nine times. The rearrangement links TRBV27 to TRBJ1-4; D is unclear. Germline lookup yields CDR1 MNHEY and CDR2 SMNVEV (reference sequence). The CDR3 covers 17 residues. V lost 1 base and J 5 bases, leaving 17 bases between the germline ends. The CDR3 is CASSLLGGILANEKLFF. DNA for the CDR3: TGTGCCAGCAGTTTATTGGGAGGCATCTTGGCGAATGAAAAACTGTTTTTT.